This T cell receptor beta chain was observed in a study of blood T cell repertoires in COVID-19. Study-wide context: Sites across the United States, Italy and Spain contributed samples from acute and convalescent COVID-19. PBMCs, B-cell-depleted T cells, or T cells were the source of the cDNA or gDNA that made up the material.

V shed 8 bases and J shed 6 bases, with 13 bases lying between them. Per the germline V gene, CDR1 is LGHDT and CDR2 is YNNKEL (reference sequence). The CDR3 has 13 residues. Original handling: The assay estimated nucleated cells by amplifying reference gene primers. Sequenced by immunoSEQ multiplex PCR; TCRdb stores in-frame clones only, minus some. The DNA gave D and trimming, while V, J and clone size come from that table. The repertoire holds about 49,000 clones, with around 84% as singletons. The rearrangement uses TRBV3-1 (or the pseudogene TRBV3-2) and TRBJ2-2; perhaps TRBD1 as D (6 bases). The source material was peripheral blood. This receptor was obtained from a man aged 50 or older with acute or convalescent COVID-19. CDR3 amino acids: CASLPAGAGELFF. CDR3 DNA sequence: TGTGCCAGCTTACCAGCAGGGGCCGGGGAGCTGTTTTTT.